The T cell receptor beta chain described here comes from a study of blood T cell repertoires in COVID-19. Overall study: Samples came from the United States, Italy and Spain, spanning acute and convalescent COVID-19. Sample material is recorded as cDNA or gDNA derived from T cells, B-cell-depleted T cells, or PBMCs.

Patients in Seattle were enrolled during active infection, then followed longitudinally. Original data processing: Reference gene primer amplification in the assay estimated nucleated cell counts. Clones were read by immunoSEQ multiplex PCR, and TCRdb kept only the in-frame ones, dropping some. Clone size and V and J calls were adopted from that table, with D and trimming inferred from the DNA. The sample includes 300,000 to 400,000 clones, roughly 86% of them seen just once. The germline V gene has CDR1 SNHLY and CDR2 FYNNEI. The length of the CDR3 is 16 residues. Deletions cut 7 bases from V and 2 bases from J, with 19 bases between.

The receptor was isolated from a woman in her seventies with COVID-19, enrolled during active disease. The chain uses TRBV2 and TRBJ2-3; the D gene is possibly TRBD2 (5 bases). The sequenced material came from peripheral blood. The CDR3 here is CASTSGRNWYTDTQYF. The CDR3 region has the DNA TGTGCCAGCACAAGCGGACGTAACTGGTACACAGATACGCAGTATTTT.